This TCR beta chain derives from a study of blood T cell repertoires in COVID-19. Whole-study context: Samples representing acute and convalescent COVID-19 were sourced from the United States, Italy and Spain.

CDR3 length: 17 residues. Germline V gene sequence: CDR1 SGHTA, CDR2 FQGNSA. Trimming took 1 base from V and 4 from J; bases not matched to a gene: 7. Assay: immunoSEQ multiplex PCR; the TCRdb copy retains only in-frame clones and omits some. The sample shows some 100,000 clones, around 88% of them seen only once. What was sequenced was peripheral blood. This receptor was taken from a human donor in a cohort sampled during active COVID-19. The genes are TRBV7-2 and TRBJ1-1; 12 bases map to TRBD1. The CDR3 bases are TGTGCCAGCAGCTTAGATGGGACAGGGGGCTTAAGCACTGAAGCTTTCTTT. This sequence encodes CASSLDGTGGLSTEAFF.